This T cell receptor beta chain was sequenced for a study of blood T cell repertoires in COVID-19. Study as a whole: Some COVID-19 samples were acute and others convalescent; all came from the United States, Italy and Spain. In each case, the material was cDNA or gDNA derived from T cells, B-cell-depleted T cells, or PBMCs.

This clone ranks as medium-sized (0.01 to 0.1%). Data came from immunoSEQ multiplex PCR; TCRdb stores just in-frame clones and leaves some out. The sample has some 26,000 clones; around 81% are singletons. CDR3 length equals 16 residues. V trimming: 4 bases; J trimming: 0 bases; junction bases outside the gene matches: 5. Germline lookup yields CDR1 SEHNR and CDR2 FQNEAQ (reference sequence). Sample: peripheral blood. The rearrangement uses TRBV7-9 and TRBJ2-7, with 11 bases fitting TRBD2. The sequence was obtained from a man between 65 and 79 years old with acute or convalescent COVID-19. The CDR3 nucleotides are TGTGCCAGCAGCTCTCCCGGGACTAGCGGCTCCTACGAGCAGTACTTC. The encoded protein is CASSSPGTSGSYEQYF.